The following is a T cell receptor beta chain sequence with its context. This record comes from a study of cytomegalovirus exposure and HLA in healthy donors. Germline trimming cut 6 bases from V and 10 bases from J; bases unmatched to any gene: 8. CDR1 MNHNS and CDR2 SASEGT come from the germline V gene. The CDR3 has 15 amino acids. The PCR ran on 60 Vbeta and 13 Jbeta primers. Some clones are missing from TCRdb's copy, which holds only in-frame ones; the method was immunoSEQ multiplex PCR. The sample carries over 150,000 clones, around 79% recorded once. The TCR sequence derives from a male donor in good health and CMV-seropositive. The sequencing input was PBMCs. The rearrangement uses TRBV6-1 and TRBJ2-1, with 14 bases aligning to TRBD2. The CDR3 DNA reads TGTGCCAGCAGGATCGGGACTAGCGGGGGTAGGGAGCAGTTCTTC. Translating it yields CASRIGTSGGREQFF.